Sequencing of this TCR beta chain was carried out in a study of cytomegalovirus exposure and HLA in healthy donors. Overall study findings and caveats: While the bulk of TCR sequences proved rare, some public TCRs turned up in many donors.

With regard to this clone: Its antigen is not known.

This table comes from immunoSEQ multiplex PCR, and its TCRdb copy is limited to in-frame clones, with some not included. The sample records more than 95,000 clones, around 90% being singletons. The CDR3 has 13 amino acids. V dropped 0 bases and J dropped 3 bases, with 2 bases sitting between them. Germline loops: CDR1 MGHRA, CDR2 YSYEKL. The sequencing input was PBMCs. This clonotype was sampled from a woman aged 18-30 years in good health and CMV-seronegative. The gene calls are TRBV4-1 and TRBJ2-2; D is uncertain. The CDR3 nucleotides read TGCGCCAGCAGCCAAGACGACACCGGGGAGCTGTTTTTT. It yields the protein CASSQDDTGELFF.